These 25 T cell receptor beta chains originate from one sample sequenced in a study of control samples from healthy donors and cancer patients (dated by TCRdb to the early 2020s). Library creation used the immunoSEQ multiplex PCR assay. TCRdb carries this immuneACCESS record with in-frame sequences only. Its versions omit some clonotypes, under half of them owing to an unresolved V gene in the studies checked, with the rest unexplained. The sample yields around 100,000 clones; 92% were counted once. The top ten clones comprise less than 2.5% of the sample. Sequences were obtained from blood. Source of these receptors: a woman aged 18-29 years in good health.

Of note for this clone: At one of its ends the junction is not consistent with the germline gene, which may arise from a read error. This same CDR3 is encoded by further DNA sequences in the sample. CDR3 loop: CASSLRGGNTEAFF. The CDR3 coding sequence is TGTGCCAGCAGTTTAAGGGGGGGGAACACTGAGGCTTTCTTT. The chain couples TRBV6-5 to TRBJ1-1; weak D call: TRBD1 (6 bases). Germline CDR1 reads MNHEY; CDR2 reads SVGAGI. The CDR3 sequence is 14 residues long.

In its sample, this clone was seen a few times. The rearrangement links TRBV30 to TRBJ2-2; possibly TRBD1 or TRBD2 for D (5 bases each). The CDR3 contains 13 residues. Germline V gene sequence: CDR1 GTSNPN, CDR2 SVGIG (reference sequence). V was trimmed by 3 bases and J by 5 bases, leaving 10 bases between them. Here the CDR3 DNA reads TGTGCCTGGAGCCGAGGGGCGACCGGGGAGCTGTTTTTT. This sequence encodes CAWSRGATGELFF.

The gene calls are TRBV19 and TRBJ1-6; no firm D call. The CDR3 has 14 residues. Germline V gives CDR1 LNHDA, CDR2 SQIVND (reference sequence). Deletions cut 5 bases from V and 6 bases from J, with 11 bases between. This chain's CDR3 is CASSPTATNSPLHF. CDR3 sequence (DNA): TGTGCCAGTAGTCCGACGGCAACTAATTCACCCCTCCACTTT.

The chain employs TRBV5-4 and TRBJ2-5, with TRBD2 as a possible D gene (5 bases). Trimming left V 5 bases short and J 2 bases short, with 13 bases between. The CDR3 length is 14 residues. Germline loops: CDR1 SGHNT, CDR2 YYREEE (reference sequence). DNA of the CDR3: TGTGCCAGCAGAAGGGTGTGGGAGCAAGAGACCCAGTACTTC. It specifies CASRRVWEQETQYF.

V is TRBV7-8 and J is TRBJ1-1, with D hard to call. V lost 1 base and J lost 0, with 12 bases in between. This CDR3 is built from 16 residues. Germline assignment: CDR1 SGHVS and CDR2 FQNEAQ. CDR3 region: CASSLVAGRVNTEAFF. For the CDR3, the DNA is TGTGCCAGCAGCTTAGTCGCAGGACGGGTGAACACTGAAGCTTTCTTT. The whole variable domain, remainder taken from reference TRBV7-8 and TRBJ1-1, is GAGVSQSPRYKVAKRGQDVALRCDPISGHVSLFWYQQALGQGPEFLTYFQNEAQLDKSGLPSDRFFAERPEGSVSTLKIQRTQQEDSAVYLCASSLVAGRVNTEAFFGQGTRLTVV.

The CDR3 DNA is TGTGCCAGCAGTCGAACCCAGGGAAACACCATATATTTT. It is translated as CASSRTQGNTIYF. The chain couples TRBV12-3 or TRBV12-4 to TRBJ1-3, with D unclear. V lost 5 bases and J lost 4, with 9 bases in between. The CDR3 has 13 amino acids.

This chain joins TRBV9 and TRBJ2-3, with TRBD2 matching over 7 bases. The V gene end was trimmed by 7 bases and the J gene end by 2 bases; junction bases not matched to a gene: 13. CDR1 and CDR2 (germline): SGDLS, YYNGEE. The CDR3 spans 16 residues. The CDR3 is CASSERAGDSTDTQYF. DNA of the CDR3: TGTGCCAGCTCGGAGAGGGCGGGGGACTCCACAGATACGCAGTATTTT.

The chain links TRBV2 to TRBJ2-7; D call uncertain. This CDR3 is 10 amino acids long. V lost 11 bases to trimming and J lost 1 base, with 6 bases between them. The germline gives CDR1 SNHLY, CDR2 FYNNEI. The CDR3: CASPSYEQYF. CDR3 bases: TGTGCCTCCCCGTCCTACGAGCAGTACTTC.

The gene calls are TRBV13 and TRBJ2-1; TRBD2 matches at 7 bases. The CDR3 contains 18 residues. With 1 base clipped from V and 7 bases from J, the junction kept 16 bases outside the gene matches. Germline CDR1 reads PRHDT; CDR2 reads FYEKMQ (reference sequence). The CDR3: CASSLDGPGLQKGNEQFF. CDR3 nucleotide sequence: TGTGCCAGCAGCTTAGACGGTCCGGGACTACAAAAAGGGAATGAGCAGTTCTTC.

This chain uses TRBV5-1 with TRBJ1-2; no clear D gene. Germline CDR1 reads SGHRS; CDR2 reads YFSETQ. This CDR3 comprises 15 residues. V lost 3 bases, J lost 8 bases, and 20 bases lay in between. Here the CDR3 DNA reads TGCGCCAGCAGCTCGACCACTCGCACGACCGGCGGCTACACCTTC. This gives the protein CASSSTTRTTGGYTF.

The chain links TRBV25-1 to TRBJ1-4; 8 bases fit TRBD1. The CDR3 is 18 residues long. CDR1 is MGHDK and CDR2 is SYGVNS in the germline V gene. V gave up 2 bases and J gave up 3 bases; unmatched junction bases: 11. The CDR3 sequence: CASSEGQGAGLANEKLFF. In DNA, the CDR3 is TGTGCCAGCAGTGAAGGGCAGGGGGCCGGGCTAGCTAATGAAAAACTGTTTTTT.

This clone occurred once. The rearrangement joins TRBV6-1 to TRBJ2-6, with D maybe TRBD2 (5 bases). This CDR3 has 15 amino acids. Trimming took off 2 bases at V and 4 bases at J, with 9 bases between the two ends. CDR1 and CDR2 from the germline V gene are MNHNS and SASEGT. CDR3 coding DNA: TGTGCCAGCAGTGAAATGAGCGGCGGGGCCAACGTCCTGACTTTC. Its protein is CASSEMSGGANVLTF.

The J gene is TRBJ1-1, the V gene TRBV10-3; TRBD1 agrees at 7 bases. CDR3 length: 15 residues. Germline CDR1 and CDR2: ENHRY and SYGVKD. With V trimmed by 8 bases and J by 0 bases, 9 bases remained unmatched. The DNA for the CDR3 is TGTGCCATCTGGGCAGGGGGGATGATGAACACTGAAGCTTTCTTT. The encoded protein is CAIWAGGMMNTEAFF.

A single count supports this clone. V usage is TRBV21-1 and J usage is TRBJ1-5. TRBV21-1 is described as a pseudogene. The CDR3 is 17 amino acids. The CDR3 sequence: CASSPGTDPYSNQPQHF. CDR3 DNA sequence: TGTGCCAGCAGCCCCGGGACGGACCCTTATAGCAATCAGCCCCAGCATTTT.

The CDR3 region has the DNA TGCGCCAGCAGCCAAGATCTGACAGGGGCCTATGAAAAACTGTTTTTT. This encodes CASSQDLTGAYEKLFF. The chain is built from TRBV4-1 and TRBJ1-4, with 8 bases aligning to TRBD1. Per the germline V gene, CDR1 is MGHRA and CDR2 is YSYEKL. J was trimmed by 6 bases and V by 0 bases; bases with no gene match: 6. The CDR3 has 16 amino acids.

The chain joins TRBV5-4 to TRBJ2-3, with D possibly called TRBD1 or TRBD2 (5 bases each). With 1 base removed from V and 8 bases from J, the gap between germline ends came to 14 bases. From germline, CDR1 is SGHNT and CDR2 YYREEE (reference sequence). CDR3 length equals 14 residues. CDR3 bases: TGTGCCAGCAGCTTGCGGGGCCTATCAGTTACGCAGTATTTT. Translated: CASSLRGLSVTQYF.

The chain uses TRBV11-2 and TRBJ1-1; no reliable D call. CDR3 size: 15 residues. Trimming stripped 0 bases from V and 6 bases from J, with 14 bases between. Germline-derived CDR1 and CDR2 are SGHAT and FQNNGV. The CDR3 region has the DNA TGTGCCAGCAGCTTAGATCCGGATCCCCGGTCTGAAGCTTTCTTT. The encoded protein is CASSLDPDPRSEAFF.

The chain has TRBV7-2 and TRBJ1-5; D remains unclear. The CDR3 has 13 amino acids. Deletions cut 1 base from V and 4 bases from J, with 5 bases between. CDR1 SGHTA and CDR2 FQGNSA come from the germline V gene. For the CDR3, the DNA is TGTGCCAGCAGCTTAGTTTTTAATCAGCCCCAGCATTTT. Its protein product is CASSLVFNQPQHF.

V and J are TRBV7-9 and TRBJ1-2, with a weak D call TRBD1 (6 bases). The CDR3 length is 12 residues. The germline V and J ends were trimmed by 5 bases and 10 bases, with 14 bases remaining between them. The V gene's germline CDR1 is SEHNR and CDR2 FQNEAQ (reference sequence). For the CDR3, the DNA is TGTGCCAGCAGCGTCCGGGACAATCACTACACCTTC. Protein: CASSVRDNHYTF.

The CDR3, as DNA: TGTGCCAGCAGTCGTCCCGGGACAGGGGTCGAGCAGTACTTC. It encodes CASSRPGTGVEQYF. This chain links TRBV6-2 or TRBV6-3 with TRBJ2-7; 10 nucleotides match TRBD1. CDR1 MNHEY and CDR2 SVGEGT come from the germline V gene. CDR3 length: 14 amino acids. V lost 5 bases to trimming and J lost 6 bases; unmatched junction nucleotides: 7.

This chain connects TRBV5-1 to TRBJ2-1; the match to TRBD1 covers 9 bases. CDR1 is SGHRS, CDR2 YFSETQ, per germline. The CDR3 runs to 18 residues. After removal of 0 bases from V and 7 bases from J, the junction contained 14 bases not matched to a gene. CDR3 loop: CASSLAHSAGQGSNEQFF. The CDR3 nucleotides are TGCGCCAGCAGCTTGGCCCATTCTGCAGGACAGGGGTCGAATGAGCAGTTCTTC.

The J gene is TRBJ2-7, the V gene TRBV11-2; no definite D call. The CDR3 runs to 15 residues. V was shortened by 4 bases and J by 2 bases, with 15 bases between the two germline ends. Germline CDR1 and CDR2: SGHAT and FQNNGV. The chain's CDR3 is CASSSIIDGPYEQYF. CDR3 nucleotides: TGTGCCAGCAGCTCAATCATCGACGGCCCCTACGAGCAGTACTTC. The entire variable domain, with the rest obtained from reference TRBV11-2 and TRBJ2-7, is as follows: EAGVAQSPRYKIIEKRQSVAFWCNPISGHATLYWYQQILGQGPKLLIQFQNNGVVDDSQLPKDRFSAERLKGVDSTLKIQPAKLEDSAVYLCASSSIIDGPYEQYFGPGTRLTVT.

This chain connects TRBV6-4 to TRBJ2-3; D may be TRBD2 (7 bases). This CDR3 has 14 amino acids. In germline, CDR1 is MRHNA, CDR2 SNTAGT. The germline V and J ends were trimmed by 6 bases and 6 bases, with 16 bases remaining between them. CDR3 sequence: CASSGIQGGDTQYF. CDR3 nucleotides: TGTGCCAGCAGCGGTATACAGGGAGGGGATACGCAGTATTTT.

The rearrangement uses TRBV18 and TRBJ2-7; 10 bases are shared with TRBD1. The CDR3 is 14 residues long. Trimming took 3 bases from V and 7 from J; bases not matched to a gene: 6. Germline V gene sequence: CDR1 KGHSH, CDR2 LQKENI. The CDR3 DNA is TGTGCCAGCTCACCGACAGGGGGCTCGAATGAGCAGTACTTC. Translation: CASSPTGGSNEQYF.

The V gene is TRBV24-1, the J gene TRBJ1-2, with D perhaps TRBD1 (5 bases). The germline V and J ends were trimmed by 4 bases and 5 bases, with 13 bases remaining between them. Germline assignment: CDR1 KGHDR and CDR2 SFDVKD. CDR3 size: 14 residues. The CDR3 protein is CATSEGDGGYGYTF. The CDR3 nucleotides read TGTGCCACCAGTGAGGGGGACGGTGGGTATGGCTACACCTTC.